This is a list of T cell receptor beta chains from one sample in a study of T cell responses to AZD1222 COVID-19 vaccine. Here immunoSEQ multiplex PCR was the method, and the copy in TCRdb shows in-frame clones only, minus some. The sample carries 150,000 to 200,000 clones, more than 75% recorded once. The source material was peripheral blood, sampled on day 0 of MenACWY control vaccination. The receptors were gathered from an adult in good health. CDR3s leave out the opening cysteine and the closing phenylalanine or tryptophan. The order of the fields is clone size, V gene, CDR3 protein. Only some rows state a clone size, as once, few, many or a class for expanded clones.

>NA|TRBV29-1
SASQASGNTIY
>once|TRBV5-1
ASSLTWDRNTEAF
>NA|TRBV29-1
SVAISSGNTIY
>NA|TRBV12-3/TRBV12-4
ASSLDRGSGYT
>NA|TRBV5-1
ASSSTQSGGADTQY
>NA|TRBV7-8
ASSLALGGAGNTIY
>NA|TRBV30
AWSVQGGSRTPF
>NA|TRBV7-9
ASSLESEILGYGYT
>NA|TRBV7-2
ASSQWTSGTNEQF
>NA|TRBV2
ASSEQGGNSPLH
>NA|TRBV5-6
ASSSLSDTQY
>NA|TRBV10-2
ASSEYGGELF
>NA|TRBV6-4
ASSRDRSSTDTQY
>once|TRBV28
ASTAAGIVYGYT
>NA|TRBV6-2/TRBV6-3
ASSNSGGGLQPQH
>NA|TRBV10-3
AISGRGTVYNEQF
>NA|TRBV27
ASTPGVNYEQY
>NA|TRBV21-1
ASSVHRYVGSRGKYEQY
>NA|TRBV2
ASKRQGGSSGNTIY
>NA|TRBV5-6
ASSLAGRGNEQF
>few|TRBV16
ASSLMTGDEQF
>NA|TRBV4-2
ASSQEGVRQPQH
>NA|TRBV7-2
ASSLAFSGADGYT
>NA|TRBV19
ASGVGNQPQH
>NA|TRBV2
ASSEAETSGSLADEQY
>NA|TRBV11-3
ASSLEGGNEQF
>NA|TRBV5-3
ARSLRQGLNYGYT
>NA|TRBV11-2
ASSSGQGAWTGYT